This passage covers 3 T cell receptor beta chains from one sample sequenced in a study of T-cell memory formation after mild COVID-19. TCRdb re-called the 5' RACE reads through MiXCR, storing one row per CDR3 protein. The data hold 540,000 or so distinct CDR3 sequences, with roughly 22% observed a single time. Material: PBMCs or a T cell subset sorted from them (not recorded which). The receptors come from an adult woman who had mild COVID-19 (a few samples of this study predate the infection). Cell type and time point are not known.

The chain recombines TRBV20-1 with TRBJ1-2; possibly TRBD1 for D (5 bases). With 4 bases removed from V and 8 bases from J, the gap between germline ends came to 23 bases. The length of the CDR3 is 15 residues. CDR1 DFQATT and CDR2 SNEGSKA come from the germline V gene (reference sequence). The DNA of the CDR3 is TGCAGTGCTACCCGGGGGAGGGCCCTAAGGGAGGGCTACACCTTC. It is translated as CSATRGRALREGYTF.

CDR3 DNA: TGTGCCTGTAATCGGGACACCCCCTCGAGGACCCAGTACTTC. Its translation is CACNRDTPSRTQYF. The V and J genes are TRBV30 and TRBJ2-5; weak D call: TRBD1 (6 bases). Germline V gene lookup returns CDR1 GTSNPN and CDR2 SVGIG (reference sequence). This CDR3 region has 14 residues. Between the trimmed V and J ends, which lost 6 bases and 7 bases, there was a span of 21 bases.

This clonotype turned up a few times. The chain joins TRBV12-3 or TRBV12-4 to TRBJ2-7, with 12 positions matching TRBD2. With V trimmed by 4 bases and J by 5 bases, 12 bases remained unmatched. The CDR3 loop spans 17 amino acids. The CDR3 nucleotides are TGTGCCAGCAGTTCGCTCCCCGGGACTAGCGGGTCCCACGAGCAGTACTTC. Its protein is CASSSLPGTSGSHEQYF.